Each of the 31 T cell receptor beta chains below was sequenced from the same sample in a study of immune heterogeneity within non-small cell lung tumors (dated by TCRdb to 2017 to 2018). For the TCR template, genomic DNA was extracted from bulk tumor tissue, and approximately 540 ng of gDNA was amplified for each sample. Multiple biopsies per primary tumor were taken during surgery, spaced as far apart as possible within the tumor mass. The study cohort was described as untreated, and patients were newly diagnosed NSCLC cases undergoing curative surgery. Sequenced using a HiSeq X Ten. The TCR beta CDR3 region was amplified with a multiplex PCR system whose first round of approximately 11 cycles used 32 V-gene forward primers and 13 J-gene reverse primers. In-frame beta chains were kept once TCRdb had trimmed the public reads at Q25 with fastp and called clones with MiXCR. One record per CDR3 amino acid sequence lists the most common genes and DNA. The sample table lists roughly 3,000 distinct CDR3 sequences, approximately 45% of them with a count of one. Approximately 50% of the sample lies in the top ten.

The source material was lung tumor tissue. These receptors all stem from a man between 60 and 70 years old with non-small cell lung cancer.

Details on this clonotype: A much larger clonotype is one base distant, so this may be a read error. The chain links TRBV6-2 or TRBV6-3 to TRBJ2-5, with 7 bases lining up with TRBD1. The V segment lost 5 bases and the J segment 5 bases; nucleotides outside the gene matches: 5. In germline, CDR1 is MNHEY, CDR2 SVGEGT. This CDR3 spans 13 amino acids. This chain's CDR3 is CASSGQARETQYF. The CDR3 DNA follows: TGTGCCAGCAGTGGACAGGCGAGGGAGACCCAGTACTTC.

In its sample, this clonotype is medium-sized. The rearrangement links TRBV19 to TRBJ2-5; 14 bases fit TRBD2. V trimming: 4 bases; J trimming: 11 bases; junction bases outside the gene matches: 6. The CDR3 covers 14 residues. Germline CDR1 LNHDA, CDR2 SQIVND (reference sequence). The CDR3 region has the DNA TGTGCCAGTAGTACCCCGGGACTAGCGGGAGAACAGTACTTC. It specifies CASSTPGLAGEQYF.

This chain joins TRBV7-6 and TRBJ1-4; 12 bases match TRBD1. The length of the CDR3 is 17 residues. The ends lost 3 bases at V and 2 bases at J; junction bases unmatched: 4. Germline V gene lookup returns CDR1 SGHVS and CDR2 FNYEAQ. This CDR3 is CASSFGTGGTTNEKLFF. The CDR3 DNA reads TGTGCCAGCAGCTTCGGGACAGGGGGCACGACTAATGAAAAACTGTTTTTT.

This clonotype was recorded only once. The rearrangement joins TRBV28 to TRBJ2-5; D remains ambiguous. Germline CDR1 MDHEN, CDR2 SYDVKM. This CDR3 spans 13 amino acids. V was cut by 5 bases and J by 0 bases, with 7 bases left in between. The chain's CDR3 is CASSEDNQETQYF. CDR3 nucleotides: TGTGCCAGCAGTGAGGATAACCAAGAGACCCAGTACTTC.

The V and J genes are TRBV6-2 or TRBV6-3 and TRBJ1-5; 7 nucleotides match TRBD1. This CDR3 comprises 13 residues. V shed 5 bases, J shed 7 bases, and the junction held 5 bases outside the gene matches. CDR1 and CDR2 from the germline V gene are MNHEY and SVGEGT. CDR3 DNA: TGTGCCAGCAGTGACAGGGCGAGACAGCCCCAGCATTTT. Translation gives CASSDRARQPQHF.

This clonotype is judged medium-sized. The genes are TRBV28 and TRBJ2-5; D not certain. CDR3 size: 15 residues. V dropped 1 base and J dropped 2 bases, with 11 bases sitting between them. Germline V CDR1 and CDR2: MDHEN, SYDVKM. CDR3 sequence (DNA): TGTGCCAGCAGTTTATTGCGCGGAGAGCAAGAGACCCAGTACTTC. Its protein is CASSLLRGEQETQYF.

The chain is built from TRBV6-2 or TRBV6-3 and TRBJ2-4; D may be TRBD1 (5 bases). With the DNA end fitting TRBJ2-1 better, the J assignment may be wrong. CDR1 MNHEY and CDR2 SVGEGT come from the germline V gene. The CDR3 covers 13 residues. The CDR3 protein is CASSQFPRTGQFF. The CDR3 DNA reads as TGTGCCAGCAGCCAATTCCCCCGAACAGGGCAGTTCTTC.

Turning to this clonotype: The junction departs from germline at one end; a sequencing error may be responsible. The rearrangement joins TRBV5-4 to TRBJ2-3; 11 bases align to TRBD2. Germline CDR1 reads SGHNT; CDR2 reads YYREEE (reference sequence). This CDR3 region has 16 residues. CDR3 in amino acids: CASSPLAGGATDMQYF. CDR3 nucleotide sequence: TGTGCCAGCAGCCCGCTAGCGGGAGGAGCCACAGATATGCAGTATTTT.

This clonotype is medium-sized by share. V usage is TRBV5-5 and J usage is TRBJ2-2; 16 bases line up with TRBD2. This CDR3 comprises 20 residues. Germline V CDR1 and CDR2: SGHKS, YYEKEE (reference sequence). Trimming at V came to 4 bases and at J to 6 bases, leaving 15 bases not matched to a gene. The CDR3 sequence: CASSTTPGLAGGKGAGELFF. Written as DNA, the CDR3 is TGTGCCAGCAGCACAACTCCGGGACTAGCGGGAGGGAAAGGAGCCGGGGAGCTGTTTTTT.

In this sample, this clonotype is medium-sized. J is TRBJ2-1 and V is TRBV18, with 9 bases that match TRBD1. CDR1 KGHSH and CDR2 LQKENI come from the germline V gene. This CDR3 comprises 18 residues. The junction had 12 bases not matched to a gene; V was cut back by 1 base and J by 5 bases. The CDR3 spells CASSPLDNRDRAHNEQFF. In DNA form, the CDR3 reads TGTGCCAGCTCACCACTTGATAACCGGGACAGGGCACACAATGAGCAGTTCTTC.

This clonotype was observed a few times. V is TRBV18 and J is TRBJ2-1; TRBD2 matches 9 bases. Germline lookup yields CDR1 KGHSH and CDR2 LQKENI. The J segment lost 5 bases and the V segment lost 5 bases, leaving 10 bases of the junction unmatched. This CDR3 is built from 16 residues. The CDR3 DNA reads TGTGCCAGCTCATCGGGTAGCGGGAGTATCGACAATGAGCAGTTCTTC. Its translation: CASSSGSGSIDNEQFF.

The chain joins TRBV6-2 or TRBV6-3 to TRBJ1-1; no definite D call. CDR1 is MNHEY, CDR2 SVGEGT, per germline. CDR3 length: 15 residues. The V end lost 0 bases, the J end lost 10 bases, and 18 bases lay between the germline ends. In DNA, the CDR3 is TGTGCCAGCAGTTACTCGATTGGGAGGCAAGGGATAGCTTTCTTT. It translates to CASSYSIGRQGIAFF.

This clonotype occurred a few times. The chain links TRBV7-3 to TRBJ2-7; the D gene could be TRBD1 or TRBD2 (5 bases each). Trimming took 5 bases from V and 7 from J, leaving 18 bases between them. The germline V gene has CDR1 SGHTA and CDR2 FQGTGA. The CDR3 length is 14 residues. CDR3 in DNA: TGTGCCAGCAGCCGCCGGGACCCCGCCCGGGAGCAGTACTTC. It yields the protein CASSRRDPAREQYF.

The V gene is TRBV7-9, the J gene TRBJ1-1; D not certain. CDR1 is SEHNR and CDR2 is FQNEAQ in the germline V gene (reference sequence). CDR3 length equals 12 residues. Trimming removed 3 bases at V and 5 bases at J, with 7 bases between. The CDR3 nucleotides read TGTGCCAGCAGCTTGAACGGGACTGAAGCTTTCTTT. Its protein is CASSLNGTEAFF.

This clonotype has only one observation. A read error is possible here, since a much larger clone lies one base away. J is TRBJ1-2 and V is TRBV18; D remains unclear. Trimming cost V 4 bases and J 8 bases, with 17 bases left between them. The CDR3 runs 14 residues. Per germline, CDR1 KGHSH and CDR2 LQKENI. CDR3 loop: CASSQGRWFGGYTF. CDR3 coding DNA: TGTGCCAGCTCACAAGGACGGTGGTTCGGGGGCTACACCTTC. The whole variable domain, filled in from reference TRBV18 and TRBJ1-2, reads NAGVMQNPRHLVRRRGQEARLRCSPMKGHSHVYWYRQLPEEGLKFMVYLQKENIIDESGMPKERFSAEFPKEGPSILRIQQVVRGDSAAYFCASSQGRWFGGYTFGSGTRLTVV.

The chain has TRBV7-2 and TRBJ2-7; tentatively, D is TRBD1 (5 bases). In germline, CDR1 is SGHTA, CDR2 FQGNSA. The CDR3 covers 15 residues. The V gene lost 2 bases and the J gene lost 3 bases, with 14 bases spanning the gap. The CDR3 reads CASSLLQDTIYEQYF. For the CDR3, the DNA is TGTGCCAGCAGCTTACTACAGGACACAATCTACGAGCAGTACTTC. The whole variable domain, remainder taken from reference TRBV7-2 and TRBJ2-7, is GAGVSQSPSNKVTEKGKDVELRCDPISGHTALYWYRQSLGQGLEFLIYFQGNSAPDKSGLPSDRFSAERTGGSVSTLTIQRTQQEDSAVYLCASSLLQDTIYEQYFGPGTRLTVT.

In its sample, this clonotype was seen a few times. Being one base from a much bigger clone, this may be a read error. J is TRBJ1-1 and V is TRBV5-1; 7 nucleotides align to TRBD1. The CDR3 covers 17 residues. CDR1 and CDR2 (germline): SGHRS, YFSETQ. The junction had 16 bases not matched to a gene; V was cut back by 4 bases and J by 4 bases. In nucleotides, the CDR3 is TGCGCCAGCAGCCCCCGGTGCCTTGACAGGGCTAGCACTGAAGCTTTCTTT. Translating gives CASSPRCLDRASTEAFF.

A remark on this clonotype: A much larger clone sits a single nucleotide away, making a read error possible. This chain joins TRBV19 and TRBJ2-3; the match to TRBD1 covers 7 bases. The V gene end was trimmed by 3 bases and the J gene end by 1 base; junction bases not matched to a gene: 1. The germline V gene encodes CDR1 LNHDA and CDR2 SQIVND (reference sequence). The CDR3 runs to 14 residues. In DNA form, the CDR3 reads TGTGCCAGTAGTATTGACAGGGGCACAGATACGCAGTATTTT. It specifies CASSIDRGTDTQYF.

The chain carries TRBV20-1 and TRBJ1-2, with 8 bases lining up with TRBD1. Per the germline V gene, CDR1 is DFQATT and CDR2 is SNEGSKA (reference sequence). CDR3 length: 12 residues. The CDR3 coding sequence is TGCAAAAGAACCGGGACAGGCTATGGCTACACCTTC. Its protein product is CKRTGTGYGYTF.

In regard to this clonotype: Sequence at one end of the junction differs from germline and may be a read error. V is TRBV3-1 and J is TRBJ1-4, with unresolved D. CDR1 and CDR2 from the germline V gene are LGHDT and YNNKEL (reference sequence). CDR3 length equals 16 residues. The CDR3 reads CANSQELGSTNEKLFF. CDR3 DNA sequence: TGTGCCAACAGCCAAGAGCTGGGGTCAACTAATGAAAAACTGTTTTTT.

By proportion, this clonotype is medium-sized. This sequence joins TRBV25-1 and TRBJ2-1; 8 bases align to TRBD2. Germline V gives CDR1 MGHDK, CDR2 SYGVNS. The ends lost 2 bases at V and 9 bases at J; junction bases unmatched: 15. CDR3 size: 17 residues. CDR3 protein: CASSERYGANRGGEQFF. DNA of the CDR3: TGTGCCAGCAGTGAACGGTACGGAGCCAATCGGGGGGGTGAGCAGTTCTTC.

In its sample, this clonotype is large. The V gene is TRBV28, the J gene TRBJ2-7; 10 bases line up with TRBD2. The V gene's germline CDR1 is MDHEN and CDR2 SYDVKM. The trim removed 3 bases at V and 3 bases at J, leaving 5 bases unmatched. There are 15 residues in the CDR3. CDR3 sequence reads: CASSFSRTSGYEQYF. CDR3 DNA sequence: TGTGCCAGCAGTTTCTCCCGGACTAGCGGCTACGAGCAGTACTTC.

This clonotype is large in the sample. The gene calls are TRBV7-3 and TRBJ2-7; weak D call: TRBD1 (6 bases). The CDR3 runs to 15 residues. V was clipped by 5 bases and J by 1 base, with 15 bases between them. Germline V gene data show CDR1 as SGHTA and CDR2 as FQGTGA. This chain's CDR3 is CASSPPPTGSYEQYF. CDR3 in DNA: TGTGCCAGCAGCCCGCCCCCGACAGGATCCTACGAGCAGTACTTC.

Sample share makes this clonotype medium-sized. The chain couples TRBV6-6 to TRBJ2-3; D gene uncertain. Germline CDR1 reads MNHNY; CDR2 reads SVGAGI (reference sequence). The V gene lost 0 bases and the J gene lost 9 bases, with 13 bases spanning the gap. The CDR3 length is 14 residues. DNA of the CDR3: TGTGCCAGCAGTTACTCGATCTGGGTTGAGACGCAGTATTTT. The encoded protein is CASSYSIWVETQYF.

This chain uses TRBV6-2 or TRBV6-3 with TRBJ2-7; 7 nucleotides match TRBD1. Germline trimming cut 0 bases from V and 3 bases from J; bases unmatched to any gene: 5. Per germline, CDR1 MNHEY and CDR2 SVGEGT. The CDR3 consists of 15 residues. The CDR3 spells CASSYSTRTGYEQYF. The CDR3 nucleotides are TGTGCCAGCAGTTACTCGACCCGGACAGGCTACGAGCAGTACTTC.

The J gene is TRBJ2-1, the V gene TRBV18; TRBD2 might be the D (6 bases). V gave up 6 bases and J gave up 9 bases, with 12 bases separating them. The CDR3 runs to 12 residues. Germline-derived CDR1 and CDR2 are KGHSH and LQKENI. The CDR3 nucleotides are TGTGCCAGCTCGACCACTAGCACTGAGCAGTTCTTC. As protein: CASSTTSTEQFF.

The genes are TRBV6-5 and TRBJ1-1; no reliable D call. Germline V gene data show CDR1 as MNHEY and CDR2 as SVGAGI. The length of the CDR3 is 15 residues. V was shortened by 4 bases and J by 1 base, with 13 bases between the two germline ends. CDR3 nucleotide sequence: TGTGCCAGCAGTTCTGTGCGGACCGAGAACACTGAAGCTTTCTTT. Its translation is CASSSVRTENTEAFF.

This clonotype has a handful of counts. The chain links TRBV12-3 or TRBV12-4 to TRBJ2-1, with 10 nucleotides matching TRBD2. This CDR3 has 16 residues. The ends lost 5 bases at V and 4 bases at J; junction bases unmatched: 8. CDR3 protein: CASSLGAGGFYNEQFF. The CDR3 bases are TGTGCCAGCAGTCTCGGAGCGGGAGGGTTTTACAATGAGCAGTTCTTC.

By sample fraction, this clonotype is medium-sized. V and J are TRBV7-8 and TRBJ1-1; 7 bases line up with TRBD1. Unmatched junction bases numbered 7, after V lost 5 bases and J lost 4 bases. Germline values: CDR1 SGHVS, CDR2 FQNEAQ. The CDR3 is 14 residues long. The CDR3 reads CASSPAQGGTEAFF. Here the CDR3 DNA reads TGTGCCAGCAGCCCGGCCCAGGGGGGCACTGAAGCTTTCTTT.

This chain uses TRBV7-2 with TRBJ1-1; D gene ambiguous. Germline values: CDR1 SGHTA, CDR2 FQGNSA. The CDR3 spans 13 residues. V lost 3 bases and J lost 4, with 9 bases in between. Written as DNA, the CDR3 is TGTGCCAGCAGCTTCGACCCGGGCACTGAAGCTTTCTTT. Protein product: CASSFDPGTEAFF. Complete variable domain (other parts from reference TRBV7-2 and TRBJ1-1): GAGVSQSPSNKVTEKGKDVELRCDPISGHTALYWYRQSLGQGLEFLIYFQGNSAPDKSGLPSDRFSAERTGGSVSTLTIQRTQQEDSAVYLCASSFDPGTEAFFGQGTRLTVV.

Relative to its sample, this clonotype is medium-sized. J is TRBJ2-7 and V is TRBV5-6, with 9 bases matching TRBD1. The CDR3 has 14 residues. Germline CDR1 reads SGHDT; CDR2 reads YYEEEE. With 2 bases clipped from V and 2 bases from J, the junction kept 2 bases outside the gene matches. The CDR3 loop is CASSFGTGTYEQYF. The CDR3 DNA sequence: TGTGCCAGCAGCTTTGGGACAGGGACCTACGAGCAGTACTTC.